The T cell receptor (beta chain) under discussion was sequenced for a study of blood T cell repertoires in COVID-19. The trim removed 6 bases at V and 6 bases at J, leaving 5 bases unmatched. The germline CDR1 and CDR2 sequences are MNHEY and SVGAGI. The CDR3 spans 14 residues. Sequencing used immunoSEQ multiplex PCR; TCRdb keeps in-frame clones, though not all of them. This sample carries 200,000 to 250,000 clones, around 87% of them seen once, and the ten largest clones take roughly 6.3%. The rearrangement uses TRBV6-5 and TRBJ1-4; 9 bases map to TRBD1. The sample consisted of PBMCs or T cells enriched from blood (not recorded which). This TCR was sampled from a woman in her 30s with acute COVID-19. The CDR3 loop is CASRGQGIYEKLFF. CDR3 bases: TGTGCCAGCAGGGGACAGGGTATTTATGAAAAACTGTTTTTT.